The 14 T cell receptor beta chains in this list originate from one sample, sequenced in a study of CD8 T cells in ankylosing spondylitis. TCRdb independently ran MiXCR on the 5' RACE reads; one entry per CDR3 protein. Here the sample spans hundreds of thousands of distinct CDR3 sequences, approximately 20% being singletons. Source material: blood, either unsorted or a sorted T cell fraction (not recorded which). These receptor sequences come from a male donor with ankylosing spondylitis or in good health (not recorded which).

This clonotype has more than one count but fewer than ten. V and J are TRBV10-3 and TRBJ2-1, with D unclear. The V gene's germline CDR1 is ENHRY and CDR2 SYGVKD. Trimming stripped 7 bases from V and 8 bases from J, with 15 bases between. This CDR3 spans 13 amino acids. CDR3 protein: CAIKSPVKYEQFF. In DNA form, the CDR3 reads TGTGCCATCAAGAGTCCGGTCAAGTATGAGCAGTTCTTC.

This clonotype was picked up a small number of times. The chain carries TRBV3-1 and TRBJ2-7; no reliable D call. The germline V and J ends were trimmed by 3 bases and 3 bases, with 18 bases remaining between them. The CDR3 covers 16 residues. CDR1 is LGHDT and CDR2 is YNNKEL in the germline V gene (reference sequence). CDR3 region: CASSHDPRTFSYEQYF. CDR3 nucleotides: TGTGCCAGCAGCCACGACCCCAGGACGTTTAGCTACGAGCAGTACTTC.

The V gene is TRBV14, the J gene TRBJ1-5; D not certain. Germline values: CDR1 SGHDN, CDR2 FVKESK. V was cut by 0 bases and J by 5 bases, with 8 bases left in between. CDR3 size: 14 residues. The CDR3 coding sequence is TGTGCCAGCAGCCAAGAGCGGTTTCATCAGCCCCAGCATTTT. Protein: CASSQERFHQPQHF.

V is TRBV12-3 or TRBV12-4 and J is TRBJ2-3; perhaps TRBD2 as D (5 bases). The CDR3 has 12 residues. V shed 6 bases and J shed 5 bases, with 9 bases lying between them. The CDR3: CASSPSLDTQYF. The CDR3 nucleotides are TGTGCCAGCAGCCCTAGCTTAGATACGCAGTATTTT.

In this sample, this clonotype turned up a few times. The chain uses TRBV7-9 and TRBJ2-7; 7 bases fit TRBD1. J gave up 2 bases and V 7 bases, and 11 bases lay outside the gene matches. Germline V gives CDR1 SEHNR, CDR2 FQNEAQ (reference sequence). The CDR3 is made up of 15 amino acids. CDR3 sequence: CASTPGDRLTYEQYF. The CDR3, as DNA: TGTGCCAGCACCCCTGGGGACAGATTAACCTACGAGCAGTACTTC.

The CDR3 protein is CASSLEDGRNIQYF. The CDR3 DNA follows: TGTGCCAGCAGCTTAGAAGACGGGAGAAACATTCAGTACTTC. The chain recombines TRBV7-9 with TRBJ2-4; D possibly corresponds to TRBD2 (6 bases). Germline CDR1 is SEHNR and CDR2 is FQNEAQ (reference sequence). V was trimmed by 1 base and J by 6 bases, leaving 10 bases between them. The CDR3 totals 14 residues.

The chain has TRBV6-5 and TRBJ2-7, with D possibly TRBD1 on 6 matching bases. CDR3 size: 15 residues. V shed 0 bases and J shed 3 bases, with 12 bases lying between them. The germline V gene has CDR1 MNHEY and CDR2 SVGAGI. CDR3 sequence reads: CASSYSRDTYYEQYF. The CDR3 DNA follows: TGTGCCAGCAGTTACTCCAGGGACACGTACTACGAGCAGTACTTC.

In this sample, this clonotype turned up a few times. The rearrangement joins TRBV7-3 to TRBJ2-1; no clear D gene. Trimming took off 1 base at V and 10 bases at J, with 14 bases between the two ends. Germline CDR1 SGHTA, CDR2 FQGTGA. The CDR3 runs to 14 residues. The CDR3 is CASSLMASLDEQFF. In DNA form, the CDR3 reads TGTGCCAGCAGCTTAATGGCGTCCCTCGACGAGCAGTTCTTC.

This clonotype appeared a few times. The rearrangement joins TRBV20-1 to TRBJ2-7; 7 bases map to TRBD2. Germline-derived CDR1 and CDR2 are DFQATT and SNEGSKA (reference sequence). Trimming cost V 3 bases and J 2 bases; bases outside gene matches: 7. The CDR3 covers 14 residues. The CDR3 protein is CSARNRREPYEQYF. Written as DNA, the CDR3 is TGCAGTGCTAGGAACCGGCGGGAGCCCTACGAGCAGTACTTC.

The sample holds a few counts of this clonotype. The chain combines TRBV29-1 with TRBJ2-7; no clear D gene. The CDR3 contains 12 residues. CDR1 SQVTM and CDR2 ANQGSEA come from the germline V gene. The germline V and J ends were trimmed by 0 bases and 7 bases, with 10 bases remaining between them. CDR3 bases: TGCAGCGTTGAAGATCTGGATGGGGAGCAGTACTTC. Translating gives CSVEDLDGEQYF.

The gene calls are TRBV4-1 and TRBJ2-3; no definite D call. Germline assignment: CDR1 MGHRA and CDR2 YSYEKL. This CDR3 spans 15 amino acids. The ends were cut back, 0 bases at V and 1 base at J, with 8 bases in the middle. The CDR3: CASSQESARTDTQYF. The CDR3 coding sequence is TGCGCCAGCAGCCAAGAGTCGGCTCGCACAGATACGCAGTATTTT.

The chain's CDR3 is CASSLSSSGEIDTQYF. CDR3 sequence (DNA): TGTGCCAGCAGCTTATCGTCTAGCGGGGAGATAGATACGCAGTATTTT. The chain joins TRBV7-9 to TRBJ2-3, with TRBD2 matching 9 bases. The ends lost 2 bases at V and 5 bases at J; junction bases unmatched: 8. The germline gives CDR1 SEHNR, CDR2 FQNEAQ (reference sequence). This CDR3 region has 16 residues.

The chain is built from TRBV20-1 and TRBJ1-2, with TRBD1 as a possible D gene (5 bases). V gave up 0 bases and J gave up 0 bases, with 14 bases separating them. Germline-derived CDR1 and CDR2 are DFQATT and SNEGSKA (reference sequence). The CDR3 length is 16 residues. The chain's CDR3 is CSARDRQGGSNYGYTF. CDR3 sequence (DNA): TGCAGTGCTAGAGATCGGCAGGGAGGATCTAACTATGGCTACACCTTC.

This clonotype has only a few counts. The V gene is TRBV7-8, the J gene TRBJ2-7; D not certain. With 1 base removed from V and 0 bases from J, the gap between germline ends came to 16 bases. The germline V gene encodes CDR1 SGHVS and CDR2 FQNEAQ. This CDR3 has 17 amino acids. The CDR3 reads CASSLGSARLHSYEQYF. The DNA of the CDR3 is TGTGCCAGCAGCTTAGGTTCCGCCCGACTGCACTCCTACGAGCAGTACTTC.